This record concerns one T cell receptor beta chain sequence. The repertoire was sequenced with immunoSEQ multiplex PCR; TCRdb's copy has only in-frame clones and lacks some. The sample has more than 35,000 clones, around 90% seen once. The sample originates from a study of T cell changes during pregnancy in multiple sclerosis. This sequence was found in a female donor with multiple sclerosis, enrolled in a pregnancy study. Sequencing used CD4+ T cells from peripheral blood mononuclear cells, obtained in the first trimester of pregnancy.

As DNA, the CDR3 is TGTGCCAGCAGCCAAGAACAGGGGTTGGGGCAGTACTTC. This translates into CASSQEQGLGQYF. The chain couples TRBV7-9 to TRBJ2-7; 7 bases are a match to TRBD1. There are 13 residues in the CDR3. Trimming cost V 5 bases and J 9 bases; bases outside gene matches: 10. Germline V gene lookup returns CDR1 SEHNR and CDR2 FQNEAQ (reference sequence).